This note documents a single T cell receptor beta chain sequence. Its antigen remains undetermined. No much larger clone is present one base from it, and per-base qualities are unavailable. Trimming at the junction amounts to 3 bases on V and 9 bases on J, and the germline ends lie 12 bases apart. The CDR3 runs 14 amino acids, cysteine and phenylalanine included. The read is trimmed to its CDR3 DNA, 42 bases read in frame from base 1. CDR1 and CDR2 were assigned from the germline V gene as MDHEN and SYDVKM. The record originates from a study of blood T cell repertoires in COVID-19 (dated by TCRdb to about 2020). Background on the whole study: Samples from collaborators originated in the United States, Italy and Spain and spanned both the acute and convalescent phases of COVID-19. The material from the prospective study consisted of cDNA or gDNA derived from T cells, B-cell-depleted T cells, or PBMCs. The dataset comprised deeply sampled blood TCRbeta repertoires from subjects exposed to, actively infected with, or recovered from COVID-19. The repertoires were released in a freely available public database intended as a resource for research on the immune response to SARS-CoV-2. The samples were drawn from the first 160 participants of the ongoing ImmuneRACE study and from over a thousand subjects provided by 6 global collaborators. A de-identified subject ID, COVID-19 status, age in years and sex were almost always included in the sample metadata. HLA class I and class II types, where available, came from metadata supplied by the sample provider rather than from assay-based typing.

TCRbeta CDR3 regions were amplified from genomic DNA by means of the immunoSEQ Assay, a bias-controlled multiplex PCR. For the original study's pipeline: The number of nucleated cells in each sample was estimated from the amplification of reference gene primers within the assay. To quantify the absolute abundance of each unique TCRbeta CDR3 rearrangement, sequence reads were collapsed and filtered. For each sample, productive Simpson clonality was calculated as the square root of Simpson's diversity index across productive rearrangements. Imported from immuneACCESS, the table was reduced by TCRdb to in-frame sequences with V and J called. These copies leave out some clones; in studies compared against another copy, an unresolved V gene accounts for under half, and the cause of the remainder is not known. That table gives V, J and clone size, and the DNA gave D and trimming. For this sample the table gives 300,000 to 350,000 clones, of which roughly 91% were detected only once. Over 9% of the sample goes to the ten largest clones.

Overall study results and their limits: The quantity of clinical and demographic metadata differed by source and by participant and was supplied without curation.

Participants in the prospective study were enrolled through a virtual design, were aged about 18 to 100 years, and lived in roughly 26 United States geographic areas. In the prospective study, participants were assigned to cohorts based on the clinical history participants reported in a screening survey and a study questionnaire. For ImmuneRACE Cohort 3, a participant was defined as recovered based on two consecutive negative NP/OP PCR tests, clearance by a healthcare professional, or resolution of symptoms. In the prospective study, mobile phlebotomists collected whole blood, serum and a nasopharyngeal or oropharyngeal swab from each participant. Prospective study participants could optionally give additional blood draws and questionnaires over a 2-month period. Prospective study blood samples were shipped either frozen or at room temperature before DNA extraction.

This receptor was obtained from a woman in her twenties or thirties who had recovered from COVID-19. The material sequenced was PBMCs or T cells enriched from blood (not recorded which). The sequence links TRBV28 to TRBJ1-6; no D gene call is confident. This receptor carries the CDR3 CASSFSVLASPLHF. The DNA sequence reads TGTGCCAGCAGTTTCTCCGTTTTGGCTTCACCCCTCCACTTT.